The sequence of this TCR beta chain was determined in a study of OX40 agonist ivuxolimab in advanced cancers. Study at large: Ivuxolimab, an agonist antibody against OX40 (CD134), was given to patients. Three patients got partial responses; one had hepatocellular carcinoma and two had cutaneous melanoma.

Sequencing was performed with immunoSEQ multiplex PCR; in TCRdb, only in-frame clones are kept and a portion is missing. The table shows under 90,000 clones, with more than 85% occurring only once. Baseline, cycle 4 day 1, and cycle 7 day 1 were the blood sampling points. The V and J ends lost 1 base and 0 bases respectively, with 12 bases between them. This CDR3 comprises 16 residues. CDR1 and CDR2 (germline): SGDLS, YYNGEE. The source was CD4+ or CD8+ T cells sorted from blood, collected in a trial of the OX40 agonist ivuxolimab. This clonotype originated in an adult with an advanced solid tumor such as melanoma, head and neck, liver or kidney cancer. This chain links TRBV9 with TRBJ2-3; no definite D call. This CDR3 reads CASSVTLGSSTDTQYF. The CDR3 DNA follows: TGTGCCAGCAGCGTAACTCTAGGGTCTAGCACAGATACGCAGTATTTT.